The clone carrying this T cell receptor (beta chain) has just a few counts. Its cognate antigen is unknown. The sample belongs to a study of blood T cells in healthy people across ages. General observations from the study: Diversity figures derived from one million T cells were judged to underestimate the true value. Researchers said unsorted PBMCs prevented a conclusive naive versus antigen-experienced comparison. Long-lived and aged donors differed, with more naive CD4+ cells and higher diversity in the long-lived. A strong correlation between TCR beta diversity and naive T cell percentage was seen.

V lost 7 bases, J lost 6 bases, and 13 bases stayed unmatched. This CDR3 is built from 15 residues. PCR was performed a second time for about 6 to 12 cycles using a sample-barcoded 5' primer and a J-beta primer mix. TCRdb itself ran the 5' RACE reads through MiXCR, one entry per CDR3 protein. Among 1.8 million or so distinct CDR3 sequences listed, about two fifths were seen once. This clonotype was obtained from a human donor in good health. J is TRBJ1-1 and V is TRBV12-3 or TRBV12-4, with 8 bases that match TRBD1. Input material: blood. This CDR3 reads CASIDGGRGRAEAFF. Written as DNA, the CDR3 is TGTGCCAGCATCGATGGAGGCAGGGGGCGGGCTGAAGCTTTCTTT.